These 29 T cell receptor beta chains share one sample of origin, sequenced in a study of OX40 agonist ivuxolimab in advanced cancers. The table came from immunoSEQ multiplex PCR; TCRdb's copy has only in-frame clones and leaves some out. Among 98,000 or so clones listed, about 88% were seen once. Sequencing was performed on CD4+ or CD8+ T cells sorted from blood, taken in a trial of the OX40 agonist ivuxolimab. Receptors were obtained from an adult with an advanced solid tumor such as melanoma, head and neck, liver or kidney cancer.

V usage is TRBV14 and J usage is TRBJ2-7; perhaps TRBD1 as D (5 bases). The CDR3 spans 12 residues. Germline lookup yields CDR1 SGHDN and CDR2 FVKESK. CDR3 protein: CVRGRGKDEQYF. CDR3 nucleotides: TGTGTAAGGGGAAGGGGCAAGGACGAGCAGTACTTC.

The CDR3 DNA reads TGTGCCAGCAGTTGGGACAGCAATGGCTACACCTTC. Translation: CASSWDSNGYTF. The chain links TRBV2 to TRBJ1-2; 7 positions agree with TRBD1. CDR1 is SNHLY and CDR2 is FYNNEI in the germline V gene. This CDR3 region has 12 residues. Trimming took 5 bases from V and 6 from J; bases not matched to a gene: 3.

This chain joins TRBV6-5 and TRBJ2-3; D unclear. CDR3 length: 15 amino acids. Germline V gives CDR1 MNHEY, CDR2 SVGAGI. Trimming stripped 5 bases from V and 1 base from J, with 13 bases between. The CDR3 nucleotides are TGTGCCAGCAGTCTGGTGCGGTCGGGCACAGATACGCAGTATTTT. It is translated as CASSLVRSGTDTQYF.

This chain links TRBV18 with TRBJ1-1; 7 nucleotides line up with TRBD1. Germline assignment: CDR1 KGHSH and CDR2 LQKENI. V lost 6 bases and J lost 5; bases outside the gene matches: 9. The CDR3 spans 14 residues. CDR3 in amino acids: CASSPDDRATEAFF. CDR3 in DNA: TGTGCCAGCTCTCCCGACGACAGGGCAACTGAAGCTTTCTTT.

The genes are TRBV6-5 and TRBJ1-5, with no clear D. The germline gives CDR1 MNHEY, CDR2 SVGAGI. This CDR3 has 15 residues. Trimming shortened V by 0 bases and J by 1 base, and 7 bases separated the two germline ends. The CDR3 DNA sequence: TGTGCCAGCAGTTACTCGATCGGAAGCAATCAGCCCCAGCATTTT. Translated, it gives CASSYSIGSNQPQHF.

This chain's CDR3 is CASSLRGREKLFF. The CDR3 region has the DNA TGCGCCAGCAGCTTGAGGGGGCGTGAAAAACTGTTTTTT. This chain uses TRBV5-1 with TRBJ1-4, with 7 bases matching TRBD1. This CDR3 region has 13 residues. Germline CDR1 is SGHRS and CDR2 is YFSETQ. After removal of 1 base from V and 7 bases from J, the junction contained 1 base not matched to a gene.

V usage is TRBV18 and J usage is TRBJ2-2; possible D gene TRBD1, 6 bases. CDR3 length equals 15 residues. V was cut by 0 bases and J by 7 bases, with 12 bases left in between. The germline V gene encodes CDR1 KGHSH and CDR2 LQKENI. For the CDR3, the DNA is TGTGCCAGCTCACCACCGAGTACAGGGTACGGGGAGCTGTTTTTT. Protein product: CASSPPSTGYGELFF.

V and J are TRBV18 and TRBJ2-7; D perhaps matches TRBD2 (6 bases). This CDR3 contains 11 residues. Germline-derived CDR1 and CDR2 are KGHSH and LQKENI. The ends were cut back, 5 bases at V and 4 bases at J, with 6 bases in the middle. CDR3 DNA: TGTGCCAGCTCAGCGGGATACGAGCAGTACTTC. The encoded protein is CASSAGYEQYF.

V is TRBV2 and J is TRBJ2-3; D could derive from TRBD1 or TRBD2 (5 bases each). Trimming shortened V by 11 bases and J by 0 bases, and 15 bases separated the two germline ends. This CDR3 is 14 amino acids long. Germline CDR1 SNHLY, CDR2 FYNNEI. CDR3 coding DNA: TGTGCCGGCCACCGGGACGCTAGCACAGATACGCAGTATTTT. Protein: CAGHRDASTDTQYF.

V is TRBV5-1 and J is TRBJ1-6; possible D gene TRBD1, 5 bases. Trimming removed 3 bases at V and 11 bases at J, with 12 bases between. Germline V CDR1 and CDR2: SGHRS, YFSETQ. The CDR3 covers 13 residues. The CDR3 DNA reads TGCGCCAGCAGCTGGGGGAACGTTCCACCCCTCCACTTT. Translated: CASSWGNVPPLHF.

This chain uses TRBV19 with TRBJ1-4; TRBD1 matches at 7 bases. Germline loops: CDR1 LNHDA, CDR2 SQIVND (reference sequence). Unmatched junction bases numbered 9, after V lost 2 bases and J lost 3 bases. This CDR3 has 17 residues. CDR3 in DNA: TGTGCCAGTAGTATATGGGCGCCGGGACAGTCTAATGAAAAACTGTTTTTT. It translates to CASSIWAPGQSNEKLFF.

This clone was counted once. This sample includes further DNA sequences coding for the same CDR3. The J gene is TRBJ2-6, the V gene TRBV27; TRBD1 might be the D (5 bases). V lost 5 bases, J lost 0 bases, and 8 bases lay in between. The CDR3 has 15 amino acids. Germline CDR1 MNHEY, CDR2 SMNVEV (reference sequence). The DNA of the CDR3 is TGTGCCAGCAGTCCCCAGGGCTCTGGGGCCAACGTCCTGACTTTC. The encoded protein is CASSPQGSGANVLTF.

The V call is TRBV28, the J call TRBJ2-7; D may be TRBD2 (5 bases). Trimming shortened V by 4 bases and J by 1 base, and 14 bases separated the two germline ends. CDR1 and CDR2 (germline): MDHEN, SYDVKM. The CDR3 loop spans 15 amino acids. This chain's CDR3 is CASSWAAPGSYEQYF. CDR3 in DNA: TGTGCCAGCAGTTGGGCCGCTCCGGGGTCCTACGAGCAGTACTTC.

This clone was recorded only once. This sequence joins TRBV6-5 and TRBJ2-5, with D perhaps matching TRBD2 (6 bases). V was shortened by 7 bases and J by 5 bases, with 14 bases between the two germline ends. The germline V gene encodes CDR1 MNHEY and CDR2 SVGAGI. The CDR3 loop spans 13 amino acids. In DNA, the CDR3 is TGTGCCAGCAAGTTGGGGGGACTGGAGACCCAGTACTTC. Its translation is CASKLGGLETQYF.

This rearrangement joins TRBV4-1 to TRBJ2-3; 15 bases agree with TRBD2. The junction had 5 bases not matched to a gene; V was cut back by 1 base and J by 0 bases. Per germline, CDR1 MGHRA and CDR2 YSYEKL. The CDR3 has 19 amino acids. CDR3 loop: CASSQAGLAGGTSTDTQYF. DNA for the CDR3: TGCGCCAGCAGCCAAGCGGGACTAGCGGGAGGCACTAGCACAGATACGCAGTATTTT.

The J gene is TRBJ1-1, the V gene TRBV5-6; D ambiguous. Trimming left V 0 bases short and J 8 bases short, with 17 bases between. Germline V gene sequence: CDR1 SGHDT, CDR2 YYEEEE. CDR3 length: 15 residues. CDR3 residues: CASSLAGRPRTEAFF. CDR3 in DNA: TGTGCCAGCAGCTTGGCCGGAAGGCCTAGGACGGAAGCTTTCTTT.

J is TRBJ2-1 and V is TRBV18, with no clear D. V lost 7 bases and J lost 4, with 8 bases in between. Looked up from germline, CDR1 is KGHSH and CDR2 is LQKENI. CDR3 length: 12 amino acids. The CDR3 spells CASCGRYNEQFF. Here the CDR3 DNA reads TGTGCCAGCTGTGGGCGGTACAATGAGCAGTTCTTC.

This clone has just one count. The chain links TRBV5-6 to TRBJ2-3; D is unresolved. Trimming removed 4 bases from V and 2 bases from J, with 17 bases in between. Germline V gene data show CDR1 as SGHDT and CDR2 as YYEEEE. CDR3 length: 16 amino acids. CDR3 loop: CASSRVVDVATDTQYF. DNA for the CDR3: TGTGCCAGCAGCCGTGTTGTGGACGTAGCCACAGATACGCAGTATTTT.

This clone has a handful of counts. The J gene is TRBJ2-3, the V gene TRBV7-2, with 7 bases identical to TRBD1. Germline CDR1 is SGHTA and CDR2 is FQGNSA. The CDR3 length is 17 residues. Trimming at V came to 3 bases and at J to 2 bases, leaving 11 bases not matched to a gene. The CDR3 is CASSFGYTGVPTDTQYF. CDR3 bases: TGTGCCAGCAGCTTTGGGTATACAGGGGTTCCCACAGATACGCAGTATTTT.

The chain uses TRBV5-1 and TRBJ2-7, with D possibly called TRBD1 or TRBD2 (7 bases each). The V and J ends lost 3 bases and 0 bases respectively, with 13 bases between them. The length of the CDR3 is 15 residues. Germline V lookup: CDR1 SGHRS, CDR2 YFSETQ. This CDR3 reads CASSWGGQPSYEQYF. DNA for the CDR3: TGCGCCAGCAGCTGGGGGGGACAGCCCTCCTACGAGCAGTACTTC.

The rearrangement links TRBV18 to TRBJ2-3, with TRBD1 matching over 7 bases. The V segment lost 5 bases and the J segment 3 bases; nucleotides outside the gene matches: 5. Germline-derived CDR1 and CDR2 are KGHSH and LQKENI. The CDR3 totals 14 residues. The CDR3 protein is CASSKSGGTDTQYF. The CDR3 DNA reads TGTGCCAGCTCAAAGTCAGGGGGTACAGATACGCAGTATTTT.

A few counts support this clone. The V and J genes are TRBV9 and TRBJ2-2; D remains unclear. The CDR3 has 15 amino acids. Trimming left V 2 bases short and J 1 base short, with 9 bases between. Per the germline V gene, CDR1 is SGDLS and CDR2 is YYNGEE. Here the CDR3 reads CASSVEGRNTGELFF. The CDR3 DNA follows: TGTGCCAGCAGCGTCGAAGGCAGGAACACCGGGGAGCTGTTTTTT. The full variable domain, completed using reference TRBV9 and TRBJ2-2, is DSGVTQTPKHLITATGQRVTLRCSPRSGDLSVYWYQQSLDQGLQFLIQYYNGEERAKGNILERFSAQQFPDLHSELNLSSLELGDSALYFCASSVEGRNTGELFFGEGSRLTVL.

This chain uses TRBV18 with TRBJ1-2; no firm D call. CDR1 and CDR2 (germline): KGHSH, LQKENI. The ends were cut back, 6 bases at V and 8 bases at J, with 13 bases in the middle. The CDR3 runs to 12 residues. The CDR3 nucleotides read TGTGCCAGCTCGCCCGGATTGGGGGGCTACACCTTC. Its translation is CASSPGLGGYTF.

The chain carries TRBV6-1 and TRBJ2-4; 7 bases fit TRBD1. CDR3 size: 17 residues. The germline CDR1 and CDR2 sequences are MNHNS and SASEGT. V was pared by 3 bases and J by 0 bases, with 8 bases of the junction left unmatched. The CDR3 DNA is TGTGCCAGCAGTGAGAAACGGGACAGCTTAGCCAAAAACATTCAGTACTTC. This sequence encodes CASSEKRDSLAKNIQYF.

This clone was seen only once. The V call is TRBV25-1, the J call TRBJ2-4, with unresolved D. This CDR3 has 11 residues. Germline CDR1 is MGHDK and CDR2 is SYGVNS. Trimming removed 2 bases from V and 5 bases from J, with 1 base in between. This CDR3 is CASSEENIQYF. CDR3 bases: TGTGCCAGCAGTGAAGAAAACATTCAGTACTTC.

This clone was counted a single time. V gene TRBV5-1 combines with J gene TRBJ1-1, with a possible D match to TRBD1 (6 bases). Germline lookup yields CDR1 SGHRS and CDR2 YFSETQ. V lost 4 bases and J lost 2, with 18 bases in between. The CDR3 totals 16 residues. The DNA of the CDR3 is TGCGCCAGCAGCAGTTACGGGGGCTTCGGAAACACTGAAGCTTTCTTT. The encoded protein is CASSSYGGFGNTEAFF.

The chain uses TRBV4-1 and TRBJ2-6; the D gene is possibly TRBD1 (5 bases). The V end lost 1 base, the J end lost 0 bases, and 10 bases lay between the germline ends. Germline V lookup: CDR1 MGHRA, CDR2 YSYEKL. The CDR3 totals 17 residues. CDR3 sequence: CASSQGQLVSGANVLTF. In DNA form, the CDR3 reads TGCGCCAGCAGCCAAGGACAGTTAGTCTCTGGGGCCAACGTCCTGACTTTC.

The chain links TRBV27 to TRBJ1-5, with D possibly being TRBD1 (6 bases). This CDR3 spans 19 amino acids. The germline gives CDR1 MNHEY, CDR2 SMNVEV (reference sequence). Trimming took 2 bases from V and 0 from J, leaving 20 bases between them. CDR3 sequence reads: CASSLTPDSGHYSNQPQHF. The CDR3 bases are TGTGCCAGCAGTTTAACCCCGGACAGTGGTCATTATAGCAATCAGCCCCAGCATTTT.

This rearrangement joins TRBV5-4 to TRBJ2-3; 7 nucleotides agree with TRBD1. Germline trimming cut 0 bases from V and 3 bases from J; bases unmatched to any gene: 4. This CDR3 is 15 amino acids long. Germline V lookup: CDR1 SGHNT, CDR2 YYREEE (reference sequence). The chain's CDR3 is CASSLEGARTDTQYF. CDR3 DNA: TGTGCCAGCAGCTTGGAGGGGGCGCGAACAGATACGCAGTATTTT.